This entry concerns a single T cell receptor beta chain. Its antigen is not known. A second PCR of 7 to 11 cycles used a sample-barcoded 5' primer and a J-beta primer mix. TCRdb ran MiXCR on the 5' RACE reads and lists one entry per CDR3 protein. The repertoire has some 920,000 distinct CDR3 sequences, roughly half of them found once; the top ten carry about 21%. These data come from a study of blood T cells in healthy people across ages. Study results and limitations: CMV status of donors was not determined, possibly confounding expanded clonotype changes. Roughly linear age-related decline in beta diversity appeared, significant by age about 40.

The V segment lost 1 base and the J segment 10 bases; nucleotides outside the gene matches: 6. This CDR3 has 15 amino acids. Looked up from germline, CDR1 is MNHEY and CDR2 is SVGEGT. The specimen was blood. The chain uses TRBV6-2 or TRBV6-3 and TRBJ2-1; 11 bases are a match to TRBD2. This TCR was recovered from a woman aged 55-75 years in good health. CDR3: CASSYLGLAAYEQFF. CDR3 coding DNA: TGTGCCAGCAGTTACTTGGGACTAGCGGCCTACGAGCAGTTCTTC.